This TCR beta chain comes out of a study of regulatory T cells in long-lasting Graves disease. With iRepertoire HTBI primers and Arm-PCR of CDR3 regions, TCR beta libraries were built. TCRdb re-derived calls from the multiplex PCR reads in MiXCR, one entry per CDR3 protein. Of about 500,000 distinct CDR3 sequences listed, around 15% are singletons. Described time point: newly diagnosed GD, antithyroid drugs for less than 3 months. Extracted PBMC RNA gave rise to the TCR library. Into tubes containing EDTA, roughly 8.8 milliliters of peripheral blood were drawn. Germline assignment: CDR1 SGHRS and CDR2 YFSETQ. CDR3 length equals 15 residues. The junction had 8 bases not matched to a gene; V was cut back by 4 bases and J by 3 bases. This clonotype came up once. In addition, the sample was reused for a study of T cells in Graves' hyperthyroidism and ophthalmopathy.

This clonotype originated in a man aged 40-49 years with Graves disease. Sample: peripheral blood mononuclear cells (PBMCs), taken at new diagnosis, from a patient treated with antithyroid drugs. The J gene is TRBJ2-3, the V gene TRBV5-1; 7 nucleotides align to TRBD1. The CDR3 sequence is CASSTYDRATDTQYF. The CDR3 DNA follows: TGCGCCAGCAGCACCTATGACAGGGCGACAGATACGCAGTATTTT.